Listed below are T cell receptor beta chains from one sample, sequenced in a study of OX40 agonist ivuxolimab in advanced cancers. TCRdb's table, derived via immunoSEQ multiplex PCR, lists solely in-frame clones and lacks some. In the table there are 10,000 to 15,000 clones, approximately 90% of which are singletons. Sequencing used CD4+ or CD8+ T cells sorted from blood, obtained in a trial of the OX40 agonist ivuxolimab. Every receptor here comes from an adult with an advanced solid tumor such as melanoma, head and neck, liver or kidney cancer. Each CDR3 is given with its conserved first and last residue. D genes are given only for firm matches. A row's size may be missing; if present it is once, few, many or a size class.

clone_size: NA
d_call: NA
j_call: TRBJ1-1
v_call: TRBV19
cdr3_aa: CATQPHGGVWMNTEAFF
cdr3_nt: TGTGCCACCCAACCCCACGGGGGAGTTTGGATGAACACTGAAGCTTTCTTT

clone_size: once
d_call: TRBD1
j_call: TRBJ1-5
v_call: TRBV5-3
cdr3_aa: CARSRDRSNQPQHF
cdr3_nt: TGTGCCAGAAGCAGGGACAGAAGCAATCAGCCCCAGCATTTT

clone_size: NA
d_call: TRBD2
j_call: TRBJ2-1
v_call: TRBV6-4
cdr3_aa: CASSDRLAGGNEQFF
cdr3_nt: TGTGCCAGCAGTGACCGACTAGCGGGGGGCAATGAGCAGTTCTTC

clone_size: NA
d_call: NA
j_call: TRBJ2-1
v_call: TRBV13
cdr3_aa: CASSDRLDNEQFF
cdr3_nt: TGTGCCAGCAGCGATAGACTCGACAATGAGCAGTTCTTC

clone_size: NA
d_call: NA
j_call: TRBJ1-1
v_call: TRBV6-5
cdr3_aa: CASSYSGAGPEEAFF
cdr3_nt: TGTGCCAGCAGTTACTCGGGTGCGGGTCCCGAAGAAGCTTTCTTT

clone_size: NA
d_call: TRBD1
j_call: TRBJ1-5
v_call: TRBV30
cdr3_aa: CAWSRGDRGQENQPQHF
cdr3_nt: TGTGCCTGGAGTCGGGGCGACAGGGGGCAAGAGAATCAGCCCCAGCATTTT

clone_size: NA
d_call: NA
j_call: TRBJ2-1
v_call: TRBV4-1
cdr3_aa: CASSQVGSGLREQFF
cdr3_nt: TGCGCCAGCAGCCAAGTAGGTAGCGGACTGCGAGAGCAGTTCTTC

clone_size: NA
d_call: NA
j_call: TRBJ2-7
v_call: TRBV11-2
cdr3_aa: CASSLSGWATYEQYF
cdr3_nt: TGTGCCAGCAGCTTATCGGGGTGGGCTACCTACGAGCAGTACTTC

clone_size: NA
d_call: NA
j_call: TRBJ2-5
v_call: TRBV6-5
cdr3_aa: CASSYGLDQETQYF
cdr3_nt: TGTGCCAGCAGTTACGGTCTAGACCAAGAGACCCAGTACTTC

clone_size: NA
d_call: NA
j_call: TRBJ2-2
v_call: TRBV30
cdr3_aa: CAWSVGATGELFF
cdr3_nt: TGTGCCTGGAGTGTCGGGGCCACCGGGGAGCTGTTTTTT

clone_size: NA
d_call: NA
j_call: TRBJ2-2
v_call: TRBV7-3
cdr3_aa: CASSTPTGELFF
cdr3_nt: TGTGCCAGCAGTACCCCCACCGGGGAGCTGTTTTTT

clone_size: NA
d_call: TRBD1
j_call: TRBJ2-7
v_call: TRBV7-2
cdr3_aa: CASSPPGRQGYEQYF
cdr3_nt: TGCGCCAGCAGCCCTCCGGGGAGACAGGGATACGAGCAGTACTTC

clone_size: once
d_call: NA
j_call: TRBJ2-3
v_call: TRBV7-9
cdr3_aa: CASSLDPATSTDTQYF
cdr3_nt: TGTGCCAGCAGCTTAGACCCGGCCACTAGCACAGATACGCAGTATTTT

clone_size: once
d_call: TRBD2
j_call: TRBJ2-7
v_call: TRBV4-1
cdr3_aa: CASSQAPRLADTPFEQYF
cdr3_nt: TGCGCCAGCAGCCAAGCCCCCCGACTAGCGGACACCCCCTTCGAGCAGTACTTC

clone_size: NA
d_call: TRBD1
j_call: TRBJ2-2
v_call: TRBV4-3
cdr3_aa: CASSQEGDRGEGTGELFF
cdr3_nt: TGCGCCAGCAGCCAAGAAGGGGACAGGGGAGAGGGCACCGGGGAGCTGTTTTTT

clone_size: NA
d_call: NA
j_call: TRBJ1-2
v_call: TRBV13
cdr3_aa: CASSLKGLDGYTF
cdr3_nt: TGTGCCAGCAGCTTAAAGGGCCTCGATGGCTACACCTTC

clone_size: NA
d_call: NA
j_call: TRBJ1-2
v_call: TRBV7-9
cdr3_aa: CASTRGGPVYGYTF
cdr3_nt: TGTGCCAGCACTAGAGGAGGGCCAGTCTATGGCTACACCTTC

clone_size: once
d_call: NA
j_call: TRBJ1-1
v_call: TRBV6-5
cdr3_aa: CASSYITALNTEAFF
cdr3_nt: TGTGCCAGCAGTTACATCACAGCATTGAACACTGAAGCTTTCTTT

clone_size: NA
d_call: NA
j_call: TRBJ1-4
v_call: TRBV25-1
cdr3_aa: CASSESGEKLFF
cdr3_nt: TGTGCCAGCAGTGAATCTGGGGAAAAACTGTTTTTT

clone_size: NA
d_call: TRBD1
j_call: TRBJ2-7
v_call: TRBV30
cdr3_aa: CAWSAGQGSEQYF
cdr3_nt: TGTGCCTGGAGTGCCGGACAGGGTTCCGAGCAGTACTTC

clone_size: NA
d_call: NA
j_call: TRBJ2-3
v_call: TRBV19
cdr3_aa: CASSISEGWDTQYF
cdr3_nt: TGTGCCAGTAGTATAAGCGAGGGGTGGGATACGCAGTATTTT

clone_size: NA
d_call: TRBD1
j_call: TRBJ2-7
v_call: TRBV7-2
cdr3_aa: CASSLGQDYEQYF
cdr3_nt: TGTGCCAGCAGCCTGGGACAGGACTACGAGCAGTACTTC

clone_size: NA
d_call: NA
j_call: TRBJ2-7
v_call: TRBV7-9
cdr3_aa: CASSLALGAYEQYF
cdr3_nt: TGTGCCAGCAGCTTGGCTCTAGGGGCATACGAGCAGTACTTC

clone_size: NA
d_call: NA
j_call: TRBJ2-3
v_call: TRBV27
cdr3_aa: CASSLASAAHPSTDTQYF
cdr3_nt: TGTGCCAGCAGTTTAGCAAGCGCAGCTCACCCCAGTACAGATACGCAGTATTTT

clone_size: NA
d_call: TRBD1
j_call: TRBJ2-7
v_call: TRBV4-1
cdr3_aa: CASSPDRDYEQYF
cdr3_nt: TGCGCCAGCAGCCCGGACAGGGATTACGAGCAGTACTTC

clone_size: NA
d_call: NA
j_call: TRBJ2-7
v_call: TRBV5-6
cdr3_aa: CASRSWTVYEQYF
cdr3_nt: TGTGCCAGCAGGTCCTGGACGGTTTACGAGCAGTACTTC

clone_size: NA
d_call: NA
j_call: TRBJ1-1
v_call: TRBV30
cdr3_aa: CAWIPDNFEAFF
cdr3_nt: TGTGCCTGGATTCCTGACAATTTTGAAGCTTTCTTT

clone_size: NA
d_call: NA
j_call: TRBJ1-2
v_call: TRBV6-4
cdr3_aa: CASSPGTNYGYTF
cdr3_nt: TGTGCCAGCAGTCCAGGGACCAACTATGGCTACACCTTC

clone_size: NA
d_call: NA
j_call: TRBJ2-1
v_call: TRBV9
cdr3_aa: CASGPPAGVEQFF
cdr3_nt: TGTGCCAGCGGCCCCCCAGCAGGGGTAGAGCAGTTCTTC

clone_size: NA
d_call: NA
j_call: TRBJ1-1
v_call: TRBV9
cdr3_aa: CASSVGPELKTGRNF
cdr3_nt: TGTGCCAGCAGCGTAGGTCCAGAGCTGAAAACTGGAAGAAATTTT

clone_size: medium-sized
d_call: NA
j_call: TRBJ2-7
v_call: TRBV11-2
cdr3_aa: CASSLRGARAYEQYF
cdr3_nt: TGTGCCAGCAGCTTACGGGGGGCCAGGGCCTACGAGCAGTACTTC

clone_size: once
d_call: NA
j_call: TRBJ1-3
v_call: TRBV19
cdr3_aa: CASSIQLFSGNTIYF
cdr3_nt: TGTGCCAGTAGTATACAGCTTTTCTCTGGAAACACCATATATTTT

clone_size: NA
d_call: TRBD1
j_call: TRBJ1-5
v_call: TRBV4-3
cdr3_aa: CASSQENRGNQPQHF
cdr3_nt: TGCGCCAGCAGCCAAGAGAACAGGGGTAATCAGCCCCAGCATTTT

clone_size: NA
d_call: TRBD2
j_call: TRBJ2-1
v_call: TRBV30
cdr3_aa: CACWDVLAGANEQFF
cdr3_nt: TGTGCCTGCTGGGATGTCCTAGCGGGAGCCAATGAGCAGTTCTTC

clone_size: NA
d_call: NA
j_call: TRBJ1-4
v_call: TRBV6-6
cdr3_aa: CASTPWGNNEKLFF
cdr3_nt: TGTGCCAGCACCCCGTGGGGGAATAATGAAAAACTGTTTTTT

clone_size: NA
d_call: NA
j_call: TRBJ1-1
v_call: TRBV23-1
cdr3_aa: CASSQEGNTEAFF
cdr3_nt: TGCGCCAGCAGTCAAGAGGGGAACACTGAAGCTTTCTTT

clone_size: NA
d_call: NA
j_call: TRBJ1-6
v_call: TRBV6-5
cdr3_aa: CASSLLSSYNSPLHF
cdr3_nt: TGTGCCAGCAGTCTACTAAGTTCCTATAATTCACCCCTCCACTTT

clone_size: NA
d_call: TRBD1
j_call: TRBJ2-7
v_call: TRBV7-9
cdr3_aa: CASSPWTGAYEQYF
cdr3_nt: TGTGCCAGCAGCCCATGGACAGGGGCCTACGAGCAGTACTTC

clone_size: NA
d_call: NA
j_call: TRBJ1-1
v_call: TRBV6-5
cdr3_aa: CASSYRLAAEAFF
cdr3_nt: TGTGCCAGCAGCTATAGACTTGCGGCTGAAGCTTTCTTT

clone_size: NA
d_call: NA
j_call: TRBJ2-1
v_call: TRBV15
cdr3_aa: CATSTRVGLYNEQFF
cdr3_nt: TGTGCCACCAGCACCAGAGTTGGCCTCTACAATGAGCAGTTCTTC

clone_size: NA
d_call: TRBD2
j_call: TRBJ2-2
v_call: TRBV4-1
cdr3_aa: CASSPHRAGGATGELFF
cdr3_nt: TGCGCCAGCAGCCCCCACCGGGCGGGGGGGGCCACCGGGGAGCTGTTTTTT

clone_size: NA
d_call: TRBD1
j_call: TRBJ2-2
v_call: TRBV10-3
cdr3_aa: CAISDLQGTNTGELFF
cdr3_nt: TGTGCCATCAGTGACCTACAGGGGACGAACACCGGGGAGCTGTTTTTT

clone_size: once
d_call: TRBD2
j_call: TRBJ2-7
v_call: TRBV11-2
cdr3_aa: CASSLSSGGDEQYF
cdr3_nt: TGTGCCAGCAGCTTATCTAGCGGAGGCGACGAGCAGTACTTC

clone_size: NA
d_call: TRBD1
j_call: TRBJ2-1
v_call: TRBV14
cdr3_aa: CASSLSRDRGRGDEQFF
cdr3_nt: TGTGCCAGCAGTCTGAGCCGGGACAGGGGGCGCGGGGATGAGCAGTTCTTC

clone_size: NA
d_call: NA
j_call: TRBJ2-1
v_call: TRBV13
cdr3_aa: CASSGSEEGRNEQFF
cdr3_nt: TGTGCCAGCAGCGGCAGCGAGGAGGGTCGCAATGAGCAGTTCTTC